A selection of T cell receptor beta chains follows, all from one sample in a study of T cell responses to AZD1222 COVID-19 vaccine. Assay used: immunoSEQ multiplex PCR; TCRdb lists only in-frame clones, some missing. In the table there are over 200,000 clones, approximately 94% of which are singletons. Sequenced here: peripheral blood, sampled 28 days after the second dose of the MenACWY control vaccine. These receptors originate from an adult who received the MenACWY meningococcal vaccine as a control. Both conserved end residues are part of each CDR3. Each record gives: clone size, V gene, J gene, D gene, CDR3 DNA, CDR3 protein. A D gene is named only where the DNA matches it firmly. Rows may omit the clone size; those that give it use once, few, many or a size class.

clone_size: once
v_call: TRBV1
j_call: TRBJ2-2
d_call: -
cdr3_nt: -
cdr3_aa: CTSSQDWASGNTGELFF

clone_size: -
v_call: TRBV7-6
j_call: TRBJ1-5
d_call: -
cdr3_nt: TGTGCCAGCAGCCTCGGGACCAATCAGCCCCAGCATTTT
cdr3_aa: CASSLGTNQPQHF

clone_size: -
v_call: TRBV5-1
j_call: TRBJ2-7
d_call: -
cdr3_nt: TGCGCCAGCAGCGGGGGCGGAGGGCCTTCCTACGAGCAGTACTTC
cdr3_aa: CASSGGGGPSYEQYF

clone_size: -
v_call: TRBV5-6
j_call: TRBJ1-2
d_call: -
cdr3_nt: TGTGCCAGCACCCGATGGACTGGCTATGGCTACACCTTC
cdr3_aa: CASTRWTGYGYTF

clone_size: few
v_call: TRBV6-6
j_call: TRBJ1-4
d_call: TRBD1
cdr3_nt: TGTGCCAGCAGTCAGTCCCGGGACAGGAGACCAAATGAAAAACTGTTTTTT
cdr3_aa: CASSQSRDRRPNEKLFF

clone_size: -
v_call: TRBV10-1
j_call: TRBJ1-4
d_call: -
cdr3_nt: TGCGCCCCTTCTATGAGGATCTGGTATGAAAAACTGTTTTTT
cdr3_aa: CAPSMRIWYEKLFF

clone_size: -
v_call: TRBV28
j_call: TRBJ2-7
d_call: -
cdr3_nt: TGTGCCAGCAGGGGGCGGGGCGAGCAGTACTTC
cdr3_aa: CASRGRGEQYF

clone_size: once
v_call: TRBV6-5
j_call: TRBJ1-2
d_call: TRBD1
cdr3_nt: TGTGCCAGCCGGGACAGGGGGTATCATTGGGGCTACACCTTC
cdr3_aa: CASRDRGYHWGYTF

clone_size: -
v_call: TRBV5-1
j_call: TRBJ1-4
d_call: TRBD1
cdr3_nt: TGCGCCAGCGGAACCGGGACAGCGAATGAAAAACTGTTTTTT
cdr3_aa: CASGTGTANEKLFF

clone_size: -
v_call: TRBV7-8
j_call: TRBJ2-7
d_call: -
cdr3_nt: TGTGCCAGCAGCTTAAGTTTCAGCAACGAGCAGTACTTC
cdr3_aa: CASSLSFSNEQYF

clone_size: -
v_call: TRBV5-1
j_call: TRBJ2-7
d_call: -
cdr3_nt: TGCGCCAGCAGCTTTGGACAGTCCTACGAGCAGTACTTC
cdr3_aa: CASSFGQSYEQYF

clone_size: -
v_call: TRBV30
j_call: TRBJ1-2
d_call: -
cdr3_nt: TGTGCCTGGAGTGTACTGGGGGCGGCTGGCTACACCTTC
cdr3_aa: CAWSVLGAAGYTF

clone_size: -
v_call: TRBV25-1
j_call: TRBJ1-3
d_call: -
cdr3_nt: TGTGCCAGCAGTGTACCCGGGACAGGAAACACCATATATTTT
cdr3_aa: CASSVPGTGNTIYF

clone_size: -
v_call: TRBV7-9
j_call: TRBJ2-1
d_call: TRBD1
cdr3_nt: TGTGCCAGCAGCGAGACAGGGGCGACCAATGAGCAGTTCTTC
cdr3_aa: CASSETGATNEQFF

clone_size: many
v_call: TRBV10-3
j_call: TRBJ1-2
d_call: -
cdr3_nt: TGTGCCATCAGTGGCCCAGGACAGACCCCTAGGGGCTACACCTTC
cdr3_aa: CAISGPGQTPRGYTF

clone_size: -
v_call: TRBV28
j_call: TRBJ2-7
d_call: -
cdr3_nt: TGTGCCAGCAGTTTAAGGCCGAATAGAGGTGGAGACGAGCAGTACTTC
cdr3_aa: CASSLRPNRGGDEQYF

clone_size: -
v_call: TRBV19
j_call: TRBJ2-1
d_call: -
cdr3_nt: TGTGCCAGTAGTATCAGCAGGGACACCTACAATGAGCAGTTCTTC
cdr3_aa: CASSISRDTYNEQFF

clone_size: -
v_call: TRBV19
j_call: TRBJ1-1
d_call: TRBD1
cdr3_nt: TGTGCCAGTAGTAGAGGACAGGGGGCAAGAGCTTTCTTT
cdr3_aa: CASSRGQGARAFF

clone_size: -
v_call: TRBV11-2
j_call: TRBJ2-1
d_call: TRBD2
cdr3_nt: TGTGCCAGCAGCTTAGGGGGGGCATTAGCGGGAAGGGAACGGAATGAGCAGTTCTTC
cdr3_aa: CASSLGGALAGRERNEQFF

clone_size: -
v_call: TRBV30
j_call: TRBJ1-5
d_call: -
cdr3_nt: TGTGCCTGGTCTGGCCGAGGGGCGCCCCGGCGCAATCAGCCCCAGCATTTT
cdr3_aa: CAWSGRGAPRRNQPQHF

clone_size: -
v_call: TRBV9
j_call: TRBJ2-5
d_call: TRBD1
cdr3_nt: TGTGCCAGCAGCGTAGGTGCTGTAGGGGGCCGAGAGACCCAGTACTTC
cdr3_aa: CASSVGAVGGRETQYF

clone_size: once
v_call: TRBV6-5
j_call: TRBJ1-1
d_call: -
cdr3_nt: TGTGCCAGCAGTTACTCGGGAAATGAAGCTTTCTTT
cdr3_aa: CASSYSGNEAFF

clone_size: -
v_call: TRBV7-9
j_call: TRBJ2-7
d_call: TRBD1
cdr3_nt: TGTGCCAGCAGACCCGTTTCTGGGACAGGGTCGTACGAGCAGTACTTC
cdr3_aa: CASRPVSGTGSYEQYF

clone_size: -
v_call: TRBV10-3
j_call: TRBJ2-7
d_call: -
cdr3_nt: TGTGCCATCAGTGAAGGGTACGAGCAGTACTTC
cdr3_aa: CAISEGYEQYF

clone_size: -
v_call: TRBV5-4
j_call: TRBJ1-1
d_call: TRBD1
cdr3_nt: TGTGCCAGCAGCTCTCCGGGACAGGGGAACACTGAAGCTTTCTTT
cdr3_aa: CASSSPGQGNTEAFF

clone_size: -
v_call: TRBV5-4
j_call: TRBJ1-3
d_call: -
cdr3_nt: TGTGCCAGCAGCCAAGGGGGGTACTCTGGAAACACCATATATTTT
cdr3_aa: CASSQGGYSGNTIYF

clone_size: -
v_call: TRBV5-5
j_call: TRBJ1-4
d_call: -
cdr3_nt: TGTGCCAGCAGCTCGCTCGGGAGAAGGAATGAAAAACTGTTTTTT
cdr3_aa: CASSSLGRRNEKLFF

clone_size: -
v_call: TRBV28
j_call: TRBJ2-2
d_call: TRBD1
cdr3_nt: TGTGCCAGCAGTGCGTTACAGGGGGCTAGGGACACCGGGGAGCTGTTTTTT
cdr3_aa: CASSALQGARDTGELFF

clone_size: -
v_call: TRBV6-2/TRBV6-3
j_call: TRBJ2-2
d_call: TRBD1
cdr3_nt: TGTGCCAGCAGTGACAGGGGGCGCGGGTCCGGGGAGCTGTTTTTT
cdr3_aa: CASSDRGRGSGELFF

clone_size: once
v_call: TRBV5-5
j_call: TRBJ2-7
d_call: -
cdr3_nt: TGTGCCAGCAGCCGGGGCCTTAGAGGTTTGAGTGACGAGCAGTACTTC
cdr3_aa: CASSRGLRGLSDEQYF

clone_size: -
v_call: TRBV11-2
j_call: TRBJ2-3
d_call: TRBD1
cdr3_nt: TGTGCCAGCAGCAATTATGACAGGGGCACAGATACGCAGTATTTT
cdr3_aa: CASSNYDRGTDTQYF

clone_size: -
v_call: TRBV6-1
j_call: TRBJ2-7
d_call: -
cdr3_nt: TGTGCCAGCAGTGACCGGGACACGAGCTCCTACGAGCAGTACTTC
cdr3_aa: CASSDRDTSSYEQYF

clone_size: -
v_call: TRBV7-8
j_call: TRBJ2-7
d_call: TRBD1
cdr3_nt: TGTGCCAGCAGCTTAGGGGACAGGGAGAAGTACTTC
cdr3_aa: CASSLGDREKYF

clone_size: -
v_call: TRBV5-4
j_call: TRBJ1-3
d_call: -
cdr3_nt: TGTGCCAGCAGCAACAGGGCCCCTGGAAACACCATATATTTT
cdr3_aa: CASSNRAPGNTIYF

clone_size: -
v_call: TRBV25-1
j_call: TRBJ1-3
d_call: -
cdr3_nt: TGTGCCAGCAGTGAATCTATGTTGGGCTCTGGAAACACCATATATTTT
cdr3_aa: CASSESMLGSGNTIYF

clone_size: -
v_call: TRBV7-2
j_call: TRBJ2-7
d_call: TRBD2
cdr3_nt: TGTGCCAGCAGCTTAGTAATAGCGGGAGGGGCCTACGAGCAGTACTTC
cdr3_aa: CASSLVIAGGAYEQYF

clone_size: -
v_call: TRBV7-9
j_call: TRBJ1-6
d_call: TRBD1
cdr3_nt: TGTGCCAGCAGCTTAGTACAGGGGAGAAATAATTCACCCCTCCACTTT
cdr3_aa: CASSLVQGRNNSPLHF

clone_size: once
v_call: TRBV6-4
j_call: TRBJ2-3
d_call: TRBD2
cdr3_nt: TGTGCCAGCAGTGACTCGACTAGCGGGCGACCAGATACGCAGTATTTT
cdr3_aa: CASSDSTSGRPDTQYF

clone_size: -
v_call: TRBV7-2
j_call: TRBJ2-2
d_call: TRBD2
cdr3_nt: TGTGCCAGCAGCCACACCCGGGGGGCCGGGGAGCTGTTTTTT
cdr3_aa: CASSHTRGAGELFF

clone_size: -
v_call: TRBV10-3
j_call: TRBJ2-3
d_call: TRBD1
cdr3_nt: TGTGCCACCTCAACAGGGGTGAGCACAGATACGCAGTATTTT
cdr3_aa: CATSTGVSTDTQYF

clone_size: -
v_call: TRBV21-1
j_call: TRBJ1-2
d_call: -
cdr3_nt: TGTGCCAGCAGCAAAGTCCGGATGGATGGGGGGAAACGGGGATATGGCTACACCTTC
cdr3_aa: CASSKVRMDGGKRGYGYTF

clone_size: -
v_call: TRBV6-1
j_call: TRBJ1-1
d_call: -
cdr3_nt: TGTGCCAGCAGTGAACTCAGGTCGGCTTTCTTT
cdr3_aa: CASSELRSAFF

clone_size: -
v_call: TRBV18
j_call: TRBJ2-5
d_call: TRBD1
cdr3_nt: TGTGCCAGCTCAACAGGGACAGGGGAAGAGACCCAGTACTTC
cdr3_aa: CASSTGTGEETQYF

clone_size: -
v_call: TRBV28
j_call: TRBJ1-2
d_call: -
cdr3_nt: TGTGCCACCCAGCAGGGTTTGGTTGGCTACACCTTC
cdr3_aa: CATQQGLVGYTF

clone_size: -
v_call: TRBV2
j_call: TRBJ1-1
d_call: -
cdr3_nt: TGTGCCAGCTGTTGCCGGGACAACGGGGAAGCTTTCTTT
cdr3_aa: CASCCRDNGEAFF

clone_size: -
v_call: TRBV28
j_call: TRBJ1-6
d_call: -
cdr3_nt: TGTGCCAGCAGTTTACCCCCAGATTCACCCCTCCACTTT
cdr3_aa: CASSLPPDSPLHF

clone_size: -
v_call: TRBV20-1
j_call: TRBJ1-1
d_call: -
cdr3_nt: TGCAGTGCTAGGCCTCGCACTGAAGCTTTCTTT
cdr3_aa: CSARPRTEAFF

clone_size: -
v_call: TRBV28
j_call: TRBJ2-1
d_call: -
cdr3_nt: TGTGCCAGCAGTTTTTTGCCAGGGACGCCTCAATCAATTCCCGTAAATGAGCAGTTCTTC
cdr3_aa: CASSFLPGTPQSIPVNEQFF

clone_size: -
v_call: TRBV28
j_call: TRBJ1-2
d_call: TRBD1
cdr3_nt: TGTGCCAGCAGTTTCTCCCAGCCCCCGGGACAGCCTAGGTCAGTGTATGGCTACACCTTC
cdr3_aa: CASSFSQPPGQPRSVYGYTF